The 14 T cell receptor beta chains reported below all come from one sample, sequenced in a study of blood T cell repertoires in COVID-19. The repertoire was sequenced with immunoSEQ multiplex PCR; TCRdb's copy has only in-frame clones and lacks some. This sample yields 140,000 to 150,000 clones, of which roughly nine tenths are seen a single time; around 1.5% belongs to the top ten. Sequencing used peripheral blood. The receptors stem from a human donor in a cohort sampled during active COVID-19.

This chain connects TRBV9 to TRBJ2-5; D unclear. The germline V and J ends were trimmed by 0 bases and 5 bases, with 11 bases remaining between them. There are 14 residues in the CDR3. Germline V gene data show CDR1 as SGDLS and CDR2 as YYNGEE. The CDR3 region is CASSVVGSWETQYF. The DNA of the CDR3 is TGTGCCAGCAGCGTAGTAGGTAGCTGGGAGACCCAGTACTTC.

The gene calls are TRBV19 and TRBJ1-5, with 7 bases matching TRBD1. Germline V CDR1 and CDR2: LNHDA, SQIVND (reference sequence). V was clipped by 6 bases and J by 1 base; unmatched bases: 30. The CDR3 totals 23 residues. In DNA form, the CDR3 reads TGTGCCAGTAGCCCAACCCCCGGTCCGAGGCGACAGGGTTCCTCGCACAGCAATCAGCCCCAGCATTTT. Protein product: CASSPTPGPRRQGSSHSNQPQHF.

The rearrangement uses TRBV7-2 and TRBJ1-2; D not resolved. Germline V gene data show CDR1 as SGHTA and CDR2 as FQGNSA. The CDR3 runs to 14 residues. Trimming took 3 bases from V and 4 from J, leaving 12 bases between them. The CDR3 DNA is TGTGCCAGCAGCTTTGACACAACCTCCTATGGCTACACCTTC. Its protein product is CASSFDTTSYGYTF. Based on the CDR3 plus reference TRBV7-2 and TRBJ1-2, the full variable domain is GAGVSQSPSNKVTEKGKDVELRCDPISGHTALYWYRQSLGQGLEFLIYFQGNSAPDKSGLPSDRFSAERTGGSVSTLTIQRTQQEDSAVYLCASSFDTTSYGYTFGSGTRLTVV.

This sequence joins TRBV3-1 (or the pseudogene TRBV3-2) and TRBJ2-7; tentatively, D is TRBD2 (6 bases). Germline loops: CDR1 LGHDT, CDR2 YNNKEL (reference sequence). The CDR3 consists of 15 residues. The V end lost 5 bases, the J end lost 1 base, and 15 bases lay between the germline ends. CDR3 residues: CASSYPRGTSYEQYF. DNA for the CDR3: TGTGCCAGCAGCTACCCCCGGGGGACGTCCTACGAGCAGTACTTC.

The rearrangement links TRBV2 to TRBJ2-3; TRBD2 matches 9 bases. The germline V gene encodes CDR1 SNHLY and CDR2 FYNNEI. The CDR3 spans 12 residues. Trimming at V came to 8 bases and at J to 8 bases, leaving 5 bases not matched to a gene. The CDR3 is CASWLAGATQYF. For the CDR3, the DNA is TGTGCCAGCTGGTTAGCGGGGGCTACGCAGTATTTT.

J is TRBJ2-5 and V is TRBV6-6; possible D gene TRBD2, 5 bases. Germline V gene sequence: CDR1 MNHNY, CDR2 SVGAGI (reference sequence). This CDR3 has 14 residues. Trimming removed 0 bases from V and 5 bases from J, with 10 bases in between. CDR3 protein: CASSYSGRGETQYF. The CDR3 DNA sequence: TGTGCCAGCAGTTACTCGGGGAGAGGGGAGACCCAGTACTTC.

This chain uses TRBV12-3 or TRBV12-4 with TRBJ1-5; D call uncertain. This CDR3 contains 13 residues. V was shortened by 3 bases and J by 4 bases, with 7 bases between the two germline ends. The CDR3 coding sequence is TGTGCCAGCAGTTTTATAACAAATCAGCCCCAGCATTTT. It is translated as CASSFITNQPQHF.

This chain's CDR3 is CASSLAGRASWNYGYTF. CDR3 DNA sequence: TGTGCCAGCAGCTTGGCCGGCAGGGCCAGTTGGAACTATGGCTACACCTTC. V and J are TRBV5-8 and TRBJ1-2, with D perhaps TRBD1 (5 bases). Trimming shortened V by 0 bases and J by 2 bases, and 17 bases separated the two germline ends. The CDR3 spans 17 residues. Germline CDR1 reads SGHTS; CDR2 reads YDEGEE.

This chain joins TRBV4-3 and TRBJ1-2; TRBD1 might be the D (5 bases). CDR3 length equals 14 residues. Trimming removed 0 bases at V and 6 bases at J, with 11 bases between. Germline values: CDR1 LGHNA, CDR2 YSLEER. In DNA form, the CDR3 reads TGCGCCAGCAGCCAAGAGCCCAGGGCGAATGGCTACACCTTC. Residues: CASSQEPRANGYTF.

CDR3 bases: TGTGCCAGCACCCCAGGAGATACGCAGTATTTT. Amino acid sequence: CASTPGDTQYF. The chain links TRBV12-3 or TRBV12-4 to TRBJ2-3; D ambiguous. The CDR3 extends over 11 amino acids. Trimming cost V 7 bases and J 5 bases, with 7 bases left between them.

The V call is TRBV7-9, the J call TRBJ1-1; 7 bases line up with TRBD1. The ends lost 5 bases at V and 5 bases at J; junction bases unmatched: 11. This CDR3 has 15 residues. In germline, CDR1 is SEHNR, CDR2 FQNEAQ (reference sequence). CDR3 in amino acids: CASSPRGQGITEAFF. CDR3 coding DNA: TGTGCCAGCAGCCCAAGGGGGCAGGGGATAACTGAAGCTTTCTTT.

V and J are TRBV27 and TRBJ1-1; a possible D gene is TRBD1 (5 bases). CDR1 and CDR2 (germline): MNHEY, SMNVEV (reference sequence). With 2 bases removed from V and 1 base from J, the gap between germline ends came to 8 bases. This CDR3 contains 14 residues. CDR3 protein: CASSLGAPNTEAFF. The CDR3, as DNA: TGTGCCAGCAGTTTAGGGGCTCCGAACACTGAAGCTTTCTTT.

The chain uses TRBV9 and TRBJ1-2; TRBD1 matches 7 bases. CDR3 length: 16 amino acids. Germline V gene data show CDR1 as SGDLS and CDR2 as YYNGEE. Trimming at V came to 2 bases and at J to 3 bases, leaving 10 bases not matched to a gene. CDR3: CASSVTETGLHYGYTF. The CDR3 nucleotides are TGTGCCAGCAGCGTTACAGAGACAGGGTTGCACTATGGCTACACCTTC.

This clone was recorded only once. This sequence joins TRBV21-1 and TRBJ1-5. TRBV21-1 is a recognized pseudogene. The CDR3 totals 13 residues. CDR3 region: CATRLYENQPQHF. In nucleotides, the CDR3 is TGTGCCACCCGGTTGTACGAAAATCAGCCCCAGCATTTT.